This is a list of T cell receptor beta chains from one sample in a study of T cells after yellow fever vaccination. One entry per CDR3 protein results from TCRdb running MiXCR on the 5' RACE reads. The top ten clones hold just under 15% of a sample with 500,000 to 650,000 distinct CDR3 sequences, roughly 12% of them seen once. This material consisted of PBMCs, taken on the day of the yellow fever booster vaccination. The receptors come from a man under 40 who received the YFV17D yellow fever vaccine. CDR3s include the opening cysteine and the closing phenylalanine or tryptophan.

CDR3aa: CASSLPGQGARDTQYF
v_gene: TRBV21-1
j_gene: TRBJ2-3

CDR3aa: CSASIWGTSGSHEQYF
v_gene: TRBV20-1
j_gene: TRBJ2-7

CDR3aa: CASSHVATTNEKLFF
v_gene: TRBV14
j_gene: TRBJ1-4

CDR3aa: CASKQKGLGWKAEQFF
v_gene: TRBV25-1
j_gene: TRBJ2-1

CDR3aa: CASSRTSGGLYTGELFF
v_gene: TRBV6-1
j_gene: TRBJ2-2

CDR3aa: CASSYDWRENPYNEQFF
v_gene: TRBV6-2/TRBV6-3
j_gene: TRBJ2-1

CDR3aa: CASSGDRGQADTQYF
v_gene: TRBV18
j_gene: TRBJ2-3

CDR3aa: CASSSTSVAGTQYF
v_gene: TRBV7-6
j_gene: TRBJ2-5

CDR3aa: CASSHGRGPPETQYF
v_gene: TRBV4-1
j_gene: TRBJ2-5

CDR3aa: CASSLKPGLDTQYF
v_gene: TRBV27
j_gene: TRBJ2-3

CDR3aa: CASSQVGGVPYEQYF
v_gene: TRBV14
j_gene: TRBJ2-7

CDR3aa: CASSYVLLVGGNQETQYF
v_gene: TRBV6-2/TRBV6-3
j_gene: TRBJ2-5

CDR3aa: CASTTATGNEKLFF
v_gene: TRBV23-1
j_gene: TRBJ1-4

CDR3aa: CASSYSSQVSYNEQFF
v_gene: TRBV6-5
j_gene: TRBJ2-1

CDR3aa: CASSFQGSGSSYNEQFF
v_gene: TRBV12-3/TRBV12-4
j_gene: TRBJ2-1

CDR3aa: CASSQGQLEAQYF
v_gene: TRBV5-1
j_gene: TRBJ2-5

CDR3aa: CASSYSTGAGTEQFF
v_gene: TRBV7-8
j_gene: TRBJ2-1

CDR3aa: CASIGTGSYEQYF
v_gene: TRBV25-1
j_gene: TRBJ2-7

CDR3aa: CASSLGLANTGELFF
v_gene: TRBV6-2/TRBV6-3
j_gene: TRBJ2-2

CDR3aa: CSATSGSRDTQYF
v_gene: TRBV20-1
j_gene: TRBJ2-3

CDR3aa: CASSLSGTAGGYGYTF
v_gene: TRBV7-2
j_gene: TRBJ1-2

CDR3aa: CASTMGQGRIAGELFF
v_gene: TRBV28
j_gene: TRBJ2-2

CDR3aa: CSATKQGLGTEAFF
v_gene: TRBV20-1
j_gene: TRBJ1-1

CDR3aa: CATRSQGARDNEQFF
v_gene: TRBV5-1
j_gene: TRBJ2-1

CDR3aa: CSVAPGLASEQYF
v_gene: TRBV29-1
j_gene: TRBJ2-7

CDR3aa: CASSLGAGILGEQYF
v_gene: TRBV7-2
j_gene: TRBJ2-7

CDR3aa: CSANGRASLETQYF
v_gene: TRBV20-1
j_gene: TRBJ2-5

CDR3aa: CASSVIGTNQPQHF
v_gene: TRBV2
j_gene: TRBJ1-5

CDR3aa: CSVAGLGETGELFF
v_gene: TRBV29-1
j_gene: TRBJ2-2

CDR3aa: CASLGQHSGANVLTF
v_gene: TRBV6-1
j_gene: TRBJ2-6